This TCR beta chain came from a study of blood T cell repertoires in COVID-19. The overall study: The samples span acute and convalescent COVID-19 from the United States, Italy and Spain. T cells, B-cell-depleted T cells, or PBMCs provided the cDNA or gDNA that served as material.

The CDR3 runs 16 residues. CDR1 and CDR2 (germline): MNHEY, SMNVEV (reference sequence). V was pared by 1 base and J by 4 bases, with 8 bases of the junction left unmatched. In the source study's methods: The authors estimated nucleated cell counts from reference gene primer amplification. TCRdb's table, derived via immunoSEQ multiplex PCR, lists solely in-frame clones and lacks some. The V and J calls and clone size come from that table; D and trimming were worked out from the DNA. The repertoire holds 350,000 to 400,000 clones, 90% seen once, with 6.5% in the top ten. This rearrangement joins TRBV27 to TRBJ1-2; 8 nucleotides line up with TRBD1. The receptor was derived from a young man with active or convalescent COVID-19. Sequencing input: peripheral blood. CDR3 sequence: CASSLYGQGAGYGYTF. The CDR3 coding sequence is TGTGCCAGCAGTTTATATGGGCAGGGGGCGGGCTATGGCTACACCTTC.